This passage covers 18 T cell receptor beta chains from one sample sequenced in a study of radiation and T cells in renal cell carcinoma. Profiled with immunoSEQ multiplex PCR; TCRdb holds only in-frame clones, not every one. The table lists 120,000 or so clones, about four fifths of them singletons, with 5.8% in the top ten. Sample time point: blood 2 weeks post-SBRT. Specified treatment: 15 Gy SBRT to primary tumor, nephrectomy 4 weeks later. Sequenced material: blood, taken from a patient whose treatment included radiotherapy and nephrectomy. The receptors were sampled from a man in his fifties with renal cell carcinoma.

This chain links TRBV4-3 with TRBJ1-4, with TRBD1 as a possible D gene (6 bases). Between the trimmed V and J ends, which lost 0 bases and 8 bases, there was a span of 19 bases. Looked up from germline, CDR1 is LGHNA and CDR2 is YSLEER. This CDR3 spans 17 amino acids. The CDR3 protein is CASSQEVPGTSFEKLFF. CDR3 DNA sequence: TGCGCCAGCAGCCAAGAGGTCCCCGGGACATCTTTCGAAAAACTGTTTTTT.

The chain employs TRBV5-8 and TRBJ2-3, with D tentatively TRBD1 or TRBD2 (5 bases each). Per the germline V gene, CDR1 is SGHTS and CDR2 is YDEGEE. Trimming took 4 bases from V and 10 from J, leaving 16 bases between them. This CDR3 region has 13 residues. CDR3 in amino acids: CASSTGRKLAQYF. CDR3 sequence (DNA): TGTGCCAGCAGCACGGGGCGGAAGCTGGCGCAGTATTTT.

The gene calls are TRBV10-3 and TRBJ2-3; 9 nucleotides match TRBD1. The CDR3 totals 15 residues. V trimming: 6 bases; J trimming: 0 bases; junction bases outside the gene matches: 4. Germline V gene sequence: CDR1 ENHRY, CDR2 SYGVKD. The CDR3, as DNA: TGTGCCATCAGAGCCGGGACAGGGAGCACAGATACGCAGTATTTT. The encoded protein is CAIRAGTGSTDTQYF.

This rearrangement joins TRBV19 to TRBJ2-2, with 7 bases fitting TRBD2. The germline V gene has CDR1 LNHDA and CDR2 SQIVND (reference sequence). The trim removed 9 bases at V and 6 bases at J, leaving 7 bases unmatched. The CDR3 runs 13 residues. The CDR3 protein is CASLPTSAGELFF. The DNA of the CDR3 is TGTGCCAGCTTACCTACTAGCGCCGGGGAGCTGTTTTTT.

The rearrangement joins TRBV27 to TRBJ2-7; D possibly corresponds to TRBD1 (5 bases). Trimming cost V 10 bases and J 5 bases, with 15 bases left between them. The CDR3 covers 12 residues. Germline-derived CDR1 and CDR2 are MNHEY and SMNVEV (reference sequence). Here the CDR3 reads CAMPLRVHEQYF. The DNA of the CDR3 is TGTGCCATGCCACTCAGGGTCCACGAGCAGTACTTC.

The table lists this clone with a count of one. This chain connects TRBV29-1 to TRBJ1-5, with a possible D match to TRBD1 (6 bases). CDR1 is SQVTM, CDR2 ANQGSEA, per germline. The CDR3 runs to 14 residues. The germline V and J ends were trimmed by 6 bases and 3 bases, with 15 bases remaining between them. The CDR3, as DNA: TGCAGCGTAAAGACGGGGGGACACAATCAGCCCCAGCATTTT. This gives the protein CSVKTGGHNQPQHF.

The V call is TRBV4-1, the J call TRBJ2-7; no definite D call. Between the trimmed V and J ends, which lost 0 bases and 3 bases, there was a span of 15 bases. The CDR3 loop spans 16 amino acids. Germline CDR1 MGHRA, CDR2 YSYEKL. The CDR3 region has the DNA TGCGCCAGCAGCCAAGATCTCGGTACCTCAGGCTACGAGCAGTACTTC. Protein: CASSQDLGTSGYEQYF.

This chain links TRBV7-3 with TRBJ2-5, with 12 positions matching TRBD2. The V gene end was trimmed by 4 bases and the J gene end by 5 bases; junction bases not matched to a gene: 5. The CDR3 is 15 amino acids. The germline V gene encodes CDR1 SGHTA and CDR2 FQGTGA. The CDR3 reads CASSSLAGGPETQYF. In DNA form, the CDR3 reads TGTGCCAGCAGCTCCCTAGCGGGGGGGCCGGAGACCCAGTACTTC.

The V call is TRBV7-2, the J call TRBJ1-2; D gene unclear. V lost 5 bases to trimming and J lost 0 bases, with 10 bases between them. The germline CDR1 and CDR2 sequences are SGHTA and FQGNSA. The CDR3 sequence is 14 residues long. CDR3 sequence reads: CASSEDGSNYGYTF. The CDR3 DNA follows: TGTGCCAGCAGCGAGGACGGTTCTAACTATGGCTACACCTTC. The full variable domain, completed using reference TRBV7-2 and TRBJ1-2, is GAGVSQSPSNKVTEKGKDVELRCDPISGHTALYWYRQSLGQGLEFLIYFQGNSAPDKSGLPSDRFSAERTGGSVSTLTIQRTQQEDSAVYLCASSEDGSNYGYTFGSGTRLTVV.

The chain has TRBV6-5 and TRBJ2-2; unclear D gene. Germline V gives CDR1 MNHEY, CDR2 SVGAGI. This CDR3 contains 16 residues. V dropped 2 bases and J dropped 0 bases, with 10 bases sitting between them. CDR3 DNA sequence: TGTGCCAGCAGTTACCGTCGGGCCCCGAACACCGGGGAGCTGTTTTTT. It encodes CASSYRRAPNTGELFF.

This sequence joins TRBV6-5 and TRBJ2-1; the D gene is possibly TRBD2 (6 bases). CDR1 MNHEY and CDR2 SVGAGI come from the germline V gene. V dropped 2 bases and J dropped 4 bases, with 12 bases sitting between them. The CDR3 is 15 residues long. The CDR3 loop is CASSYGPGSYNEQFF. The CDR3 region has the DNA TGTGCCAGCAGTTACGGGCCCGGGAGTTACAATGAGCAGTTCTTC.

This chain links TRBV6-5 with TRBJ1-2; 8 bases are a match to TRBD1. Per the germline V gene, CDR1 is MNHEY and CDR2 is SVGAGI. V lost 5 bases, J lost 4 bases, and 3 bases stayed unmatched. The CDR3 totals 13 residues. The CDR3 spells CASSNDRGYGYTF. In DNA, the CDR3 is TGTGCCAGCAGTAACGACAGGGGCTATGGCTACACCTTC.

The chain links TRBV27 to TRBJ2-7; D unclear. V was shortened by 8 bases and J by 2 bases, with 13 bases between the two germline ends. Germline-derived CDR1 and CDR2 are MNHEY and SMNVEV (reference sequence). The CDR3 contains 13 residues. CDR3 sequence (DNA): TGTGCCAGCGGGGTAGGTCGCACCTACGAGCAGTACTTC. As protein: CASGVGRTYEQYF.

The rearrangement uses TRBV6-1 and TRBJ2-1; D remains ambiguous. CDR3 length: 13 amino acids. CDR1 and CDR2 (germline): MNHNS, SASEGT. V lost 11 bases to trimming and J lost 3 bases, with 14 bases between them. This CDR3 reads CAGASELYNEQFF. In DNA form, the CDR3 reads TGTGCCGGCGCGTCCGAACTCTACAATGAGCAGTTCTTC.

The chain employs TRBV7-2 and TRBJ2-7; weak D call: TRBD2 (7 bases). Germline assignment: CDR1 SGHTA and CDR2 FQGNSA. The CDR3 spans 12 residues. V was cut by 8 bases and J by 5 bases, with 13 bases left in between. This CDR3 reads CASRSGGDEQYF. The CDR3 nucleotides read TGTGCCAGCCGCTCGGGGGGCGACGAGCAGTACTTC. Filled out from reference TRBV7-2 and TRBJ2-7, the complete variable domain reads GAGVSQSPSNKVTEKGKDVELRCDPISGHTALYWYRQSLGQGLEFLIYFQGNSAPDKSGLPSDRFSAERTGGSVSTLTIQRTQQEDSAVYLCASRSGGDEQYFGPGTRLTVT.

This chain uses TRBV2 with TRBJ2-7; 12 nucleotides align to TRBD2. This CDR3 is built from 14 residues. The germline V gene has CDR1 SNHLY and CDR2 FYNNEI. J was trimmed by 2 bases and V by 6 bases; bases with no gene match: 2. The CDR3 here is CASSRLAGAYEQYF. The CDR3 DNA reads TGTGCCAGCAGCCGACTAGCGGGAGCCTACGAGCAGTACTTC.

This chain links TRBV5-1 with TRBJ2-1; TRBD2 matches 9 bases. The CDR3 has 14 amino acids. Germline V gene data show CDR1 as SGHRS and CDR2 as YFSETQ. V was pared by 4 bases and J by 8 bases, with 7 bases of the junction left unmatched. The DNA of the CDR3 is TGCGCCAGCAGCCCTAGCGGGGTGGTGGATGAGCAGTTCTTC. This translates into CASSPSGVVDEQFF.

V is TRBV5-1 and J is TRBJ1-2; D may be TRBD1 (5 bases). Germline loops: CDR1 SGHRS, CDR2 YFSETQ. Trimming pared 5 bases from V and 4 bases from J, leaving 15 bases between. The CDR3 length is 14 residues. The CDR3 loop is CASRSLTGGYGYTF. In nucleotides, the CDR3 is TGCGCCAGCAGGTCCCTTACCGGGGGCTATGGCTACACCTTC.